This T cell receptor beta chain was recorded in a study of T cells after yellow fever vaccination. Regarding the study as a whole: Post-booster reappearance was seen for most primary-vaccination clones (just over 95% CD4, 75% to 90% CD8). Clonotypes shared by both compartments, CD4 and CD8, made up a small share.

MiXCR, run by TCRdb on the 5' RACE reads, gives a single entry per CDR3 protein. The sample holds just under 600,000 distinct CDR3 sequences, roughly 13% seen once. A word on this clonotype: Its antigen is still unknown.

This CDR3 is 14 amino acids long. Per the germline V gene, CDR1 is SGHRS and CDR2 is YFSETQ. V lost 0 bases, J lost 2 bases, and 8 bases lay in between. The sequenced sample was PBMCs, obtained on the day of the yellow fever booster vaccination. This receptor was taken from a man younger than 40 who received the YFV17D yellow fever vaccine. This chain connects TRBV5-1 to TRBJ2-5; no clear D gene. CDR3 in DNA: TGCGCCAGCAGCTTGGAATACCTGCAAGAGACCCAGTACTTC. Its protein is CASSLEYLQETQYF.